Sequencing of this TCR beta chain was carried out in a study of post-analysis software for immune sequencing data. Overall study: Patients with relapsing-remitting, secondary progressive and progressive-relapsing multiple sclerosis courses were all represented. Study-wide findings and caveats: By F measure, samples from a shared preparation batch strongly co-clustered. Higher frequency in patients than in controls was seen for about 5 TRBV segments, with TRBV5-6, TRBV5-1 and TRBV20-1 among them. Patients with multiple sclerosis recorded significantly lower normalized Chao1 diversity than controls, the study found.

TCR beta cDNA libraries had unique molecular identifiers. TCRdb called the PCR reads again in MiXCR, with one record for every CDR3 protein. The sample shows over 700,000 distinct CDR3 sequences, roughly 27% of them seen only once. V was shortened by 5 bases and J by 6 bases, with 14 bases between the two germline ends. The length of the CDR3 is 14 residues. Germline V gene data show CDR1 as SEHNR and CDR2 as FQNEAQ (reference sequence). This clonotype has just a few counts. Antigen: not known. Sequences were obtained from blood. The rearrangement links TRBV7-9 to TRBJ2-1; D remains unclear. The sequence came from a girl aged 10-17 years with multiple sclerosis. Here the CDR3 DNA reads TGTGCCAGCAGCCCCCCCCAAGGAAGCAATGAGCAGTTCTTC. It codes for CASSPPQGSNEQFF.